This T cell receptor (beta chain) was identified in a study of PD-L1 blockade in urothelial cancer. The germline CDR1 and CDR2 sequences are SGHTA and FQGNSA. J was trimmed by 4 bases and V by 5 bases; bases with no gene match: 4. The CDR3 totals 14 residues. Whole-study results and caveats: Patients with below-median pretreatment blood clonality survived longer.

Notes on this clone: Its antigen is unidentified. In the same sample, other DNA sequences code for this CDR3.

The assay was immunoSEQ multiplex PCR, and TCRdb's table has in-frame clones only and misses some. The sample records 60,000 to 70,000 clones, around 81% being singletons. The time point here: pretreatment peripheral blood. Urothelial carcinoma affected the patients, and it was locally advanced or metastatic. Here the sequenced sample was PBMCs, taken around atezolizumab (anti-PD-L1) treatment. The chain combines TRBV7-2 with TRBJ2-1; 8 nucleotides agree with TRBD2. The clonotype originates from a man in his 70s with urothelial cancer. As DNA, the CDR3 is TGTGCCAGCAGCCCGGGACTAGTGTACAATGAGCAGTTCTTC. Protein product: CASSPGLVYNEQFF. Together with reference TRBV7-2 and TRBJ2-1, the CDR3 gives the full variable domain: GAGVSQSPSNKVTEKGKDVELRCDPISGHTALYWYRQSLGQGLEFLIYFQGNSAPDKSGLPSDRFSAERTGGSVSTLTIQRTQQEDSAVYLCASSPGLVYNEQFFGPGTRLTVL.